Listed below are T cell receptor beta chains from one sample, sequenced in a study of cytomegalovirus exposure and HLA in healthy donors. Assay used: immunoSEQ multiplex PCR; TCRdb lists only in-frame clones, some missing. The sample records a few hundred thousand clones, around 77% being singletons. The sample taken for sequencing was PBMCs. Receptors originate from a woman in her twenties or thirties in good health and CMV-seronegative. The CDR3 runs from the conserved cysteine through the conserved F or W. The order of the fields is V gene, clone size, D gene, J gene, CDR3 protein, CDR3 DNA. A D gene is named only where the DNA matches it firmly. Clone size is not always given. Where it is, it says once, few, many or a class for expanded clones.

TRBV7-8	-	TRBD1	TRBJ1-1	CASSFQGAGTEAFF	TGTGCCAGCAGCTTCCAGGGGGCAGGCACTGAAGCTTTCTTT
TRBV6-4	-	TRBD2	TRBJ2-3	CASSDTSGRDLDTQYF	TGTGCCAGCAGTGACACTAGCGGGAGGGATCTCGATACGCAGTATTTT
TRBV29-1	-	TRBD1	TRBJ1-1	CSVGQGAETEAFF	TGCAGCGTTGGACAGGGGGCCGAAACTGAAGCTTTCTTT
TRBV27	-	TRBD1	TRBJ2-7	CASSWTGTSYEQYF	TGTGCCAGCAGTTGGACAGGGACCTCCTACGAGCAGTACTTC
TRBV19	-	-	TRBJ1-2	CASSPKTGNNYGYTF	TGTGCCAGTAGTCCCAAGACAGGAAATAACTATGGCTACACCTTC
TRBV28	once	TRBD2	TRBJ2-5	CASSLPGLAGGPQETQYF	TGTGCCAGCAGTTTACCTGGACTAGCGGGAGGCCCGCAAGAGACCCAGTACTTC
TRBV7-6	-	-	TRBJ2-3	CASSSRSCGTEGPDTQYF	TGTGCCAGCAGCTCCAGAAGTTGCGGGACAGAAGGTCCAGATACGCAGTATTTT
TRBV4-2	-	-	TRBJ2-7	CASSQGPTSYEQYF	TGTGCCAGCAGCCAAGGACCGACTTCCTACGAGCAGTACTTC
TRBV19	-	TRBD2	TRBJ2-1	CASSTSTSGRARHEQFF	TGTGCCAGTAGTACCTCCACTAGCGGGAGGGCCCGACATGAGCAGTTCTTC
TRBV27	once	TRBD1	TRBJ1-2	CASSLSRDSYGYTF	TGTGCCAGCAGTTTATCTCGGGACAGCTATGGCTACACCTTC
TRBV6-1	few	TRBD1	TRBJ2-7	CASSLGTGREQYF	TGTGCCAGCAGCCTCGGGACAGGGAGGGAGCAGTACTTC
TRBV27	-	-	TRBJ1-3	CASSRLLLSGNTIYF	TGTGCCAGCAGCCGTCTACTGCTCTCTGGAAACACCATATATTTT
TRBV6-5	-	-	TRBJ1-1	CASSGGFYTEAFF	TGTGCCAGCAGTGGAGGCTTCTACACTGAGGCTTTCTTT
TRBV5-6	-	-	TRBJ1-6	CASSSPVRGRSPLHF	TGTGCCAGCAGCTCCCCGGTCAGGGGTAGGTCACCCCTCCACTTT
TRBV9	-	-	TRBJ1-4	CATRQTRQPTNEKLFF	TGTGCCACCAGGCAGACCAGACAGCCAACTAATGAAAAACTGTTTTTT
TRBV6-6	-	TRBD2	TRBJ2-5	CAASGAYQETQYF	TGTGCCGCTAGCGGGGCTTACCAAGAGACCCAGTACTTC
TRBV6-1	-	-	TRBJ1-4	CASTPRRVNEKLFF	TGTGCCAGCACCCCCAGGCGTGTTAATGAAAAACTGTTTTTT
TRBV5-1	-	-	TRBJ1-2	CASCPSMAVYGYTF	TGCGCCAGCTGCCCCTCGATGGCGGTCTATGGCTACACCTTC
TRBV9	-	TRBD2	TRBJ2-1	CASNPTSGLYNEQFF	TGTGCCAGCAACCCTACTAGCGGTCTCTACAATGAGCAGTTCTTC
TRBV2	once	-	TRBJ1-4	CASSEARSDEKLFF	TGTGCCAGCAGTGAAGCGCGCAGCGACGAAAAACTGTTTTTT
TRBV4-1	-	TRBD2	TRBJ2-2	CASSQRGGGVSNTGELFF	TGCGCCAGCAGCCAAAGGGGCGGGGGAGTCTCGAACACCGGGGAGCTGTTTTTT
TRBV5-1	-	TRBD1	TRBJ1-4	CASSLTGGEEKLFF	TGCGCCAGCAGCTTGACAGGGGGCGAGGAAAAACTGTTTTTT
TRBV5-1	-	TRBD1	TRBJ2-7	CASSFPGQIYEQYF	TGCGCCAGCAGCTTCCCGGGACAGATTTACGAGCAGTACTTC
TRBV19	few	-	TRBJ2-7	CASSADRNPFDEQYF	TGTGCCAGTAGTGCCGACAGGAATCCCTTCGACGAGCAGTACTTC
TRBV5-1	-	-	TRBJ1-2	CASSLAGDGYTF	TGCGCCAGCAGCTTGGCAGGGGATGGCTACACCTTC
TRBV29-1	-	TRBD2	TRBJ2-7	CSVRGAGGFYEQYF	TGCAGCGTGAGGGGAGCGGGAGGTTTCTACGAGCAGTACTTC
TRBV6-1	-	-	TRBJ2-7	CAIEEASYEQYF	TGTGCCATCGAGGAGGCCTCCTACGAGCAGTACTTC
TRBV6-5	-	TRBD1	TRBJ1-2	CASSIDRGLGGYTF	TGTGCCAGCAGTATCGACAGGGGCCTTGGTGGCTACACCTTC
TRBV19	-	-	TRBJ1-1	CASSRGRVEVNTEAFF	TGTGCCAGTAGTAGGGGCCGGGTAGAGGTGAACACTGAAGCTTTCTTT
TRBV7-9	-	TRBD1	TRBJ1-4	CASSSRTGPTNEKLFF	TGTGCCAGCAGCTCACGGACAGGGCCAACTAATGAAAAACTGTTTTTT
TRBV5-1	-	-	TRBJ2-1	CASSLASNEQFF	TGCGCCAGCAGCTTGGCTTCCAATGAGCAGTTCTTC
TRBV4-1	-	TRBD2	TRBJ2-7	CASSQASLASGRDNEQYF	TGCGCCAGCAGCCAAGCCTCCCTCGCTAGCGGGAGGGACAACGAGCAGTACTTC
TRBV5-1	-	-	TRBJ1-4	CASSLSSTTTNEKLFF	TGCGCCAGCAGCTTGTCCTCGACTACAACTAATGAAAAACTGTTTTTT
TRBV14	once	TRBD1	TRBJ1-1	CASSFETGPSMNTEAFF	TGTGCCAGCAGCTTTGAGACAGGGCCCTCGATGAACACTGAAGCTTTCTTT
TRBV5-4	once	-	TRBJ2-2	CASSPGAGYTGELFF	TGTGCCAGCAGCCCAGGGGCAGGGTACACCGGGGAGCTGTTTTTT
TRBV4-1	few	-	TRBJ1-2	CASSQDLRDYTF	TGCGCCAGCAGCCAAGATCTGAGGGACTACACCTTC
TRBV7-9	-	-	TRBJ2-3	CASSLGAGERTDTQYF	TGTGCCAGCAGCTTAGGGGCGGGTGAACGCACAGATACGCAGTATTTT
TRBV5-6	-	TRBD1	TRBJ2-7	CASSPDRVGYEQYF	TGTGCCAGCAGCCCGGACAGGGTTGGCTACGAGCAGTACTTC
TRBV25-1	-	-	TRBJ2-3	CASSDRFTDTQYF	TGTGCCAGCAGTGACCGGTTCACAGATACGCAGTATTTT
TRBV10-3	-	-	TRBJ1-2	CAISESRVRSGYTF	TGTGCCATCAGTGAGTCGAGGGTCCGGAGTGGCTACACCTTC
TRBV19	-	-	TRBJ1-1	CASSIFSNTEAFF	TGTGCCAGTAGTATATTTTCTAACACTGAAGCTTTCTTT
TRBV5-5	-	TRBD1	TRBJ2-2	CASSRDRGGDGELFF	TGTGCCAGCAGCCGGGACAGGGGGGGTGATGGGGAGCTGTTTTTT
TRBV6-5	-	-	TRBJ1-1	CASSYNMNTEAFF	TGTGCCAGCAGTTATAACATGAACACTGAAGCTTTCTTT
TRBV4-1	-	TRBD1	TRBJ1-1	CASSQLDRDEAFF	TGCGCCAGCAGCCAGTTAGACAGGGATGAAGCTTTCTTT
TRBV29-1	-	TRBD2	TRBJ2-2	CSVASGGANTGELFF	TGCAGCGTTGCTAGCGGGGGGGCCAACACCGGGGAGCTGTTTTTT
TRBV15	-	-	TRBJ2-1	CATSRAYSPYYNEQFF	TGTGCCACCAGCAGAGCGTATAGTCCCTACTACAATGAGCAGTTCTTC
TRBV6-5	-	-	TRBJ1-2	CASSYASNYGYTF	TGTGCCAGCAGTTACGCCAGTAACTATGGCTACACCTTC
TRBV19	once	-	TRBJ2-3	CASSIVGGRTTDTQYF	TGTGCCAGTAGTATAGTAGGCGGCAGAACCACAGATACGCAGTATTTT
TRBV5-1	once	TRBD2	TRBJ2-3	CASSSLAGTDTQYF	TGCGCCAGCAGCTCTCTAGCGGGAACAGATACGCAGTATTTT
TRBV5-1	-	TRBD1	TRBJ2-7	CASSLIPGQIYEQYF	TGCGCCAGCAGCCTTATTCCGGGACAGATCTACGAGCAGTACTTC